These T cell receptor beta chains were read from a single sample in a study of CD8+ T cells in alopecia areata. Libraries were prepared by immunoSEQ multiplex PCR; TCRdb keeps only in-frame clonotypes and omits some of them. The sample carries 90,000 to 150,000 clones, roughly 69% recorded once. The sequenced sample was CD4+ T cells sorted from blood. The receptors shown here come from a human donor in good health. Both conserved end residues are part of each CDR3. The order of the fields is clone size, D gene, V gene, J gene, CDR3 protein, CDR3 DNA. D genes are given only for firm matches. Size values are once, few and many counts, or a class for expanded clones, and some rows have none.

>few|NA|TRBV4-1|TRBJ1-1
CASSQDPRDTEAFF
TGCGCCAGCAGCCAAGATCCACGGGACACTGAAGCTTTCTTT
>NA|TRBD1|TRBV29-1|TRBJ2-1
CSPKTGTDEQFF
TGCAGCCCTAAAACGGGGACAGATGAGCAGTTCTTC
>NA|TRBD1|TRBV19|TRBJ2-1
CATAGGPGQGGNEQFF
TGTGCCACCGCCGGAGGGCCGGGACAGGGGGGCAATGAGCAGTTCTTC
>NA|TRBD1|TRBV4-1|TRBJ1-2
CASSQDRGQGGGYTF
TGCGCCAGCAGCCAAGATCGGGGACAGGGTGGTGGCTACACCTTC
>NA|NA|TRBV4-2|TRBJ1-2
CASRGDPRQRRGYTF
TGTGCCAGCAGAGGGGACCCCAGGCAGCGGCGTGGCTACACCTTC
>NA|TRBD1|TRBV6-1|TRBJ1-2
CASKRQGRNYGYTF
TGTGCCAGCAAAAGACAGGGTAGGAACTATGGCTACACCTTC
>NA|TRBD1|TRBV4-1|TRBJ2-1
CASSQPWTGGNEQFF
TGCGCCAGCAGCCAACCGTGGACAGGGGGCAATGAGCAGTTCTTC
>NA|TRBD1|TRBV30|TRBJ1-2
CAWRGQGAGYGYTF
TGTGCCTGGAGGGGACAGGGGGCCGGCTATGGCTACACCTTC
>NA|TRBD2|TRBV29-1|TRBJ2-2
CSAATSSTGELFF
TGCAGCGCCGCGACTAGCAGCACCGGGGAGCTGTTTTTT
>NA|NA|TRBV6-6|TRBJ1-1
CASSYSRETEAFF
TGTGCCAGCAGTTACTCGAGGGAAACTGAAGCTTTCTTT
>NA|NA|TRBV2|TRBJ2-3
CASIGLSVDTQYF
TGTGCCAGCATCGGGTTGAGTGTAGATACGCAGTATTTT
>NA|NA|TRBV30|TRBJ2-5
CAWTAGDGETQYF
TGTGCCTGGACAGCAGGGGATGGAGAGACCCAGTACTTC
>NA|TRBD2|TRBV2|TRBJ2-5
CASRSTSGGAKTQYF
TGTGCCAGCAGATCGACTAGCGGGGGGGCAAAGACCCAGTACTTC
>once|NA|TRBV14|TRBJ2-5
CASSPRFGETQYF
TGTGCCAGCAGCCCCCGGTTTGGGGAGACCCAGTACTTC
>NA|NA|TRBV30|TRBJ1-1
CAWSVMENTEAFF
TGTGCCTGGAGTGTAATGGAGAACACTGAAGCTTTCTTT
>once|TRBD1|TRBV5-6|TRBJ2-7
CASSLWDRALEQYF
TGTGCCAGCAGCTTGTGGGACAGGGCTCTCGAGCAGTACTTC
>NA|NA|TRBV5-1|TRBJ1-1
CASSPLPGPNTEAFF
TGCGCCAGCAGCCCGCTCCCGGGTCCGAACACTGAAGCTTTCTTT
>few|NA|TRBV29-1|TRBJ1-4
CSGEAGEKLFF
TGCAGCGGTGAGGCTGGGGAAAAACTGTTTTTT
>NA|NA|TRBV4-1|TRBJ2-2
CASSQHSFRGITNTGELFF
TGCGCCAGCAGCCAACACTCCTTTCGGGGGATAACTAACACCGGGGAGCTGTTTTTT
>NA|TRBD1|TRBV4-2|TRBJ2-3
CASSQEPGQGSDTQYF
TGTGCCAGCAGCCAAGAACCGGGACAGGGGTCAGATACGCAGTATTTT
>NA|TRBD1|TRBV30|TRBJ1-1
CAWRGQGMNTEAFF
TGTGCCTGGAGGGGACAGGGCATGAACACTGAAGCTTTCTTT
>many|TRBD2|TRBV19|TRBJ2-3
CASNSQAGEADTQYF
TGTGCCAGTAACTCCCAGGCGGGGGAGGCAGATACGCAGTATTTT
>NA|NA|TRBV30|TRBJ2-7
CAWGSLFTEQYF
TGTGCCTGGGGATCCCTATTCACCGAGCAGTACTTC
>NA|NA|TRBV7-6|TRBJ1-5
CASSPAADPINQPQHF
TGTGCCAGCAGCCCCGCGGCGGACCCGATTAATCAGCCCCAGCATTTT
>few|TRBD1|TRBV15|TRBJ1-4
CATSPLGQVEKLFF
TGTGCCACCAGCCCTCTGGGACAGGTGGAAAAACTGTTTTTT
>NA|NA|TRBV4-2|TRBJ2-7
CASSDPPSYEQYF
TGTGCCAGCAGCGACCCACCCTCCTACGAGCAGTACTTC
>NA|NA|TRBV5-4|TRBJ2-7
CASSLVGKGGEQYF
TGTGCCAGCAGCCTTGTTGGGAAGGGAGGCGAGCAGTACTTC
>once|NA|TRBV29-1|TRBJ1-2
CSVEEENSRRAYGYTF
TGCAGCGTTGAAGAAGAGAACAGTCGACGCGCCTATGGCTACACCTTC
>NA|NA|TRBV5-1|TRBJ1-2
CASSQQGVYGYTF
TGCGCCAGCAGCCAACAGGGTGTTTATGGCTACACCTTC
>NA|NA|TRBV29-1|TRBJ2-7
CSVRVKTSGEQYF
TGCAGCGTCCGGGTCAAGACCTCCGGAGAGCAGTACTTC
>NA|TRBD1|TRBV5-1|TRBJ1-2
CASSTGTETNYGYTF
TGCGCCAGCAGCACCGGGACAGAGACTAACTATGGCTACACCTTC
>NA|NA|TRBV29-1|TRBJ1-4
CSVRGATNEKLFF
TGCAGCGTTAGGGGAGCAACTAATGAAAAACTGTTTTTT
>NA|NA|TRBV2|TRBJ1-2
CASSEARVTNYGYTF
TGTGCCAGCAGTGAAGCGCGGGTAACTAACTATGGCTACACCTTC
>NA|TRBD1|TRBV27|TRBJ2-5
CASSPKGTGGWETQYF
TGTGCCAGCAGCCCTAAGGGGACAGGGGGTTGGGAGACCCAGTACTTC
>NA|TRBD1|TRBV5-6|TRBJ2-7
CASSWTGGEQYF
TGTGCCAGCAGCTGGACAGGCGGCGAGCAGTACTTC
>NA|NA|TRBV30|TRBJ1-1
CAWSGSAAEAFF
TGTGCCTGGAGTGGTTCAGCGGCTGAAGCTTTCTTT
>NA|NA|TRBV29-1|TRBJ2-7
CSVDAGSYEQYF
TGCAGCGTTGATGCAGGGTCCTACGAGCAGTACTTC
>NA|TRBD1|TRBV29-1|TRBJ1-4
CSVAGTGAATNEKLFF
TGCAGCGTCGCGGGGACAGGGGCGGCAACTAATGAAAAACTGTTTTTT
>NA|NA|TRBV4-1|TRBJ2-1
CASSPSRTTSTHEQFF
TGCGCCAGCAGCCCATCGAGAACGACTAGTACGCATGAGCAGTTCTTC
>NA|NA|TRBV2|TRBJ1-6
CASSEEEGYSPLHF
TGTGCCAGCAGTGAAGAGGAGGGGTATTCACCCCTCCACTTT
>NA|NA|TRBV6-5|TRBJ1-1
CASSRGGNTEAFF
TGTGCCAGCAGTAGGGGAGGGAACACTGAAGCTTTCTTT
>NA|NA|TRBV11-2|TRBJ2-2
CASRLSQLTNTGELFF
TGTGCCAGCAGGCTAAGTCAGTTAACGAACACCGGGGAGCTGTTTTTT
>NA|NA|TRBV29-1|TRBJ2-5
CSVVVPPRETQYF
TGCAGCGTTGTAGTCCCTCCGCGAGAGACCCAGTACTTC
>NA|NA|TRBV30|TRBJ2-1
CAWSTLSLGYNEQFF
TGTGCCTGGAGTACACTATCCTTGGGGTACAATGAGCAGTTCTTC
>few|NA|TRBV11-2|TRBJ2-3
CASSLGSGLAGTDTQYF
TGTGCCAGCAGCTTAGGGTCGGGACTTGCCGGCACAGATACGCAGTATTTT
>few|NA|TRBV9|TRBJ2-5
CASSGTGTQETQYF
TGTGCCAGCAGCGGAACCGGGACGCAAGAGACCCAGTACTTC
>NA|NA|TRBV2|TRBJ1-5
CASSERGERNQPQHF
TGTGCCAGCAGTGAGAGAGGGGAAAGGAATCAGCCCCAGCATTTT
>NA|TRBD2|TRBV6-1|TRBJ2-7
CASSEGTSGGAYEQYF
TGTGCCAGCAGTGAAGGGACTAGCGGGGGGGCCTACGAGCAGTACTTC
>NA|NA|TRBV15|TRBJ2-5
CATSRTGARETQYF
TGTGCCACCAGCAGGACCGGGGCGCGAGAGACCCAGTACTTC
>NA|NA|TRBV27|TRBJ1-3
CASSLSPENTIYF
TGTGCCAGCAGTTTAAGCCCTGAAAACACCATATATTTT